The TCR beta chain under discussion was sequenced for a study of cytomegalovirus exposure and HLA in healthy donors. Whole-study context: An earlier analysis found 117 million unique TCR beta sequences from around 180 million T cells. When 350 to 500 donors were genotyped, roughly 80% of them were found to fall in the Caucasian-associated ancestry cluster.

Researchers ran the PCR with 60 Vbeta and 13 Jbeta primers. The repertoire was sequenced with immunoSEQ multiplex PCR; TCRdb's copy has only in-frame clones and lacks some. The sample contains roughly 170,000 clones, 77% of which appear only once. This CDR3 region has 17 residues. V shed 1 base, J shed 2 bases, and the junction held 3 bases outside the gene matches. CDR1 is LNHNV, CDR2 YYDKDF, per germline (reference sequence). With regard to this clone: Its antigen is not known.

Findings and limits, study-wide: Likely technical artifact: a cluster of highly shared sequence variants. Specificity of a few CMV-associated chains for CMV antigens was verified in vitro.

The material sequenced was PBMCs. This TCR derives from a woman in her thirties in good health and CMV-seropositive. V and J are TRBV15 and TRBJ1-5; 12 nucleotides match TRBD1. CDR3 sequence: CATSRGDRGLGNQPQHF. In DNA, the CDR3 is TGTGCCACCAGCAGAGGGGACAGGGGGCTTGGCAATCAGCCCCAGCATTTT.